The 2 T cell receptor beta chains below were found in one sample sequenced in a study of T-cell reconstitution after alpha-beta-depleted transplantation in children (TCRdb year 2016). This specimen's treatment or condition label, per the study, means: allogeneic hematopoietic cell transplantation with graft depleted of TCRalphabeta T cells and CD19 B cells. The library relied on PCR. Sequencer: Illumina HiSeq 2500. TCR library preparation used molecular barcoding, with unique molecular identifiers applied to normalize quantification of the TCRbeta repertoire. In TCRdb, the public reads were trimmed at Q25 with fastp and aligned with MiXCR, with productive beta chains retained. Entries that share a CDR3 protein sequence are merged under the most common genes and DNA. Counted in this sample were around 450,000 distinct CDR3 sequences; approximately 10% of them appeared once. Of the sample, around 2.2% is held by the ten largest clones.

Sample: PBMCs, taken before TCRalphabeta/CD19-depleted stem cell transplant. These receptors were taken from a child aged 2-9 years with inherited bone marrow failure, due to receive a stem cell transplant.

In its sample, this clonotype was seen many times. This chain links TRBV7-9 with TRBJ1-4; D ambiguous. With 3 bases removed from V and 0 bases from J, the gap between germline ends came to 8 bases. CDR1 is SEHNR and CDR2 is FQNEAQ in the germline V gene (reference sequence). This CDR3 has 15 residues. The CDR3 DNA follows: TGTGCCAGCAGCTTCCGGCGGCCAACTAATGAAAAACTGTTTTTT. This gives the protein CASSFRRPTNEKLFF.

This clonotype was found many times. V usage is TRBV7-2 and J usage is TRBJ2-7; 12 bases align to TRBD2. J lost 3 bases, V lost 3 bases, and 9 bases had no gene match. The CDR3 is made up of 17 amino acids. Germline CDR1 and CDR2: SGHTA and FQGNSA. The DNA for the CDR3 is TGTGCCAGCAGCTTGGGGACTAGCGGGTGGCGTAACTACGAGCAGTACTTC. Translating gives CASSLGTSGWRNYEQYF. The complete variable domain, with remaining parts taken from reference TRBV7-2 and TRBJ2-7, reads GAGVSQSPSNKVTEKGKDVELRCDPISGHTALYWYRQSLGQGLEFLIYFQGNSAPDKSGLPSDRFSAERTGGSVSTLTIQRTQQEDSAVYLCASSLGTSGWRNYEQYFGPGTRLTVT.